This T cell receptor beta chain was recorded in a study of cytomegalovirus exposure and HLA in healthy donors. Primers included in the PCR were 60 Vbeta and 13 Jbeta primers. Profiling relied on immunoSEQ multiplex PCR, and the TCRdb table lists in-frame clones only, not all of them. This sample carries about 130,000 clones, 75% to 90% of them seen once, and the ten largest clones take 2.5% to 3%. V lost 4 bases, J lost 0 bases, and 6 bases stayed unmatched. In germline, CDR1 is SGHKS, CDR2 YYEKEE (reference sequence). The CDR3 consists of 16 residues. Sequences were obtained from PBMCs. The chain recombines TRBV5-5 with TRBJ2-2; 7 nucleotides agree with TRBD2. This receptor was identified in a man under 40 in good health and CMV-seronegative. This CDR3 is CASSPSGYANTGELFF. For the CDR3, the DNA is TGTGCCAGCAGCCCTAGCGGATACGCGAACACCGGGGAGCTGTTTTTT.